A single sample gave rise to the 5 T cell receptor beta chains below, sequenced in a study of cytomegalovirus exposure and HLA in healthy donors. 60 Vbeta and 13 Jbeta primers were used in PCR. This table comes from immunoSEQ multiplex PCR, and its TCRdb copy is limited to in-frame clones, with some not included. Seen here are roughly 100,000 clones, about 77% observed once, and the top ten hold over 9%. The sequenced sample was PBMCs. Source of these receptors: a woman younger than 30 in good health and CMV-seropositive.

The CDR3 here is CACDRDNQPQHF. CDR3 DNA sequence: TGTGCCTGTGACAGGGACAATCAGCCCCAGCATTTT. This rearrangement joins TRBV30 to TRBJ1-5; 7 bases line up with TRBD1. The CDR3 is 12 residues long. In germline, CDR1 is GTSNPN, CDR2 SVGIG (reference sequence). Trimming removed 6 bases from V and 3 bases from J; junction bases left unmatched: 2.

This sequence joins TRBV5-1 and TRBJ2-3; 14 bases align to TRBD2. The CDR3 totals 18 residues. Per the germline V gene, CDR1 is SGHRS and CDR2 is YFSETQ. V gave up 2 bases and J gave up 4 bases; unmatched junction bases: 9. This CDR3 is CASSFGGTSGRAADTQYF. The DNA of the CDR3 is TGCGCCAGCAGCTTTGGAGGGACTAGCGGGAGAGCTGCAGATACGCAGTATTTT.

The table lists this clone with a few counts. CDR3 sequence: CASSERGQGALGFYEQYF. The CDR3 DNA is TGTGCCAGCAGTGAACGTGGACAGGGGGCGCTCGGTTTCTACGAGCAGTACTTC. This chain connects TRBV2 to TRBJ2-7, with TRBD1 matching 11 bases. This CDR3 contains 18 residues. Trimming cost V 2 bases and J 3 bases; bases outside gene matches: 12. Germline V gene data show CDR1 as SNHLY and CDR2 as FYNNEI.

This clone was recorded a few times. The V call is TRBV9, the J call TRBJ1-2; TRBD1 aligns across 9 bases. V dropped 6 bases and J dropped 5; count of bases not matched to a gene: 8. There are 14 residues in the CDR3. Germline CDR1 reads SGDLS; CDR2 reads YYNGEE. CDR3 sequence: CASTVAGQGYGYTF. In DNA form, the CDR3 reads TGTGCCAGCACAGTAGCGGGACAGGGATATGGCTACACCTTC.

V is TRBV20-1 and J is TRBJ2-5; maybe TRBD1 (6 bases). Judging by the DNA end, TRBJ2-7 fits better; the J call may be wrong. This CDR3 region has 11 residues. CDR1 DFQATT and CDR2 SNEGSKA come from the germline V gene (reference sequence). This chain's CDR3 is CSAIQGYEQYF. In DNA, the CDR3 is TGCAGTGCTATACAGGGCTACGAGCAGTACTTC.